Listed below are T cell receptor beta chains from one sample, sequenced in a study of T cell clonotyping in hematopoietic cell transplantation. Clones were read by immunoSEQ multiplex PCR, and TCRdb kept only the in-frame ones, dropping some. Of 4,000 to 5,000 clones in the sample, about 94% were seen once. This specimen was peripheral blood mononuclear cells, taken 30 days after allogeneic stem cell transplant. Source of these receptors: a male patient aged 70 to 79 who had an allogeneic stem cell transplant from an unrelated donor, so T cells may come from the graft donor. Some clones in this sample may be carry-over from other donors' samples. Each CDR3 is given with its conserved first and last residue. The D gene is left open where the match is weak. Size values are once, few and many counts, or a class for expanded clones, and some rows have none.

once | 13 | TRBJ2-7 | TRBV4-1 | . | TGCGCCAGCAGCCGAGACAGATCCTACGAGCAGTACTTC | CASSRDRSYEQYF
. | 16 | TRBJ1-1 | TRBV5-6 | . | TGTGCCAGCAGCTTGGGGAGAAATGAATGGAACACTGAAGCTTTCTTT | CASSLGRNEWNTEAFF
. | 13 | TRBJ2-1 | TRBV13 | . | TGTGCCAGCAGCTTGGAACGATACAATGAGCAGTTCTTC | CASSLERYNEQFF
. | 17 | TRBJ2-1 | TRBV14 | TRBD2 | TGTGCCAGCAGCCAAGATCATCGGCTAGCGGGAAACAATGAGCAGTTCTTC | CASSQDHRLAGNNEQFF
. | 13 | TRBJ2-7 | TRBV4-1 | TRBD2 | TGCGCCAGCAGGGGGGACTACTCCTACGAGCAGTACTTC | CASRGDYSYEQYF
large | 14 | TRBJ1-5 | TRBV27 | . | TGTGCCAGCAGTTTCGGTGCCGACAATCAGCCCCAGCATTTT | CASSFGADNQPQHF
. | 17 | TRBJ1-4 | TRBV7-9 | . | TGTGCCAGCAGCTTACCACGGGGGACGGGAAAGAATGAAAAACTGTTTTTT | CASSLPRGTGKNEKLFF
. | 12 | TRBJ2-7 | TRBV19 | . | TGTGCCAGTAACCAGGGTAGGGGCGAGCAGTACTTC | CASNQGRGEQYF
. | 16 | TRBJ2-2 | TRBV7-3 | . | TGTGCCAGCAGCCGACGGTTGGGGGCGAACACCGGGGAGCTGTTTTTT | CASSRRLGANTGELFF
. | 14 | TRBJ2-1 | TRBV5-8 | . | TGTGCCAGCAGCCCCACGGGGCTTCACAATGAGCAGTTCTTC | CASSPTGLHNEQFF
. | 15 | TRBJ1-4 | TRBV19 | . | TGTGCCAGTAAGCACGGACCTACAACTAATGAAAAACTGTTTTTT | CASKHGPTTNEKLFF